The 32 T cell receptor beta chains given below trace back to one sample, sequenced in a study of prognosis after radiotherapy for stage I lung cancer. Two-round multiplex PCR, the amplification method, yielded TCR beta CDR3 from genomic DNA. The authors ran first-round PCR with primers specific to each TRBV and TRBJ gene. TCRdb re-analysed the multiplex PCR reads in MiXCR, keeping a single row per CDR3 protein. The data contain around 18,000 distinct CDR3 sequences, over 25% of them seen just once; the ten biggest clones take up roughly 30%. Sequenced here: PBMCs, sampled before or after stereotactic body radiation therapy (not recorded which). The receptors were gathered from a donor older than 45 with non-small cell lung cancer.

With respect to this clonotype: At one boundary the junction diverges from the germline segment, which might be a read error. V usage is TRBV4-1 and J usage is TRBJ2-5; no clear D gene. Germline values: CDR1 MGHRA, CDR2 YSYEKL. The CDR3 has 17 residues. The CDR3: CASRQDRGTPTRFIQYF. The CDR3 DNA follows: TGCGCCAGCAGACAAGATCGCGGAACACCGACCCGGTTTATCCAGTACTTC.

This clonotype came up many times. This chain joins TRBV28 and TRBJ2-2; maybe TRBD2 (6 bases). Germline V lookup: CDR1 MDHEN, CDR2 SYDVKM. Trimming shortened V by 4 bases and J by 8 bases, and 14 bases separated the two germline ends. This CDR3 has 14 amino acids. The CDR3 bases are TGTGCCAGCAGTTCCGGGAGCAGAAATGGGGAGCTGTTTTTT. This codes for CASSSGSRNGELFF.

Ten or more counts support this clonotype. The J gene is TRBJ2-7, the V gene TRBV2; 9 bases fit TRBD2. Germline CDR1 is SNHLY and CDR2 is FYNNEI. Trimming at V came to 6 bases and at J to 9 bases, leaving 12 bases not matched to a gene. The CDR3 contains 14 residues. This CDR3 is CASSGTSRNAGQYF. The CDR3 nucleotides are TGTGCCAGCAGCGGGACTAGCCGGAACGCCGGGCAGTACTTC.

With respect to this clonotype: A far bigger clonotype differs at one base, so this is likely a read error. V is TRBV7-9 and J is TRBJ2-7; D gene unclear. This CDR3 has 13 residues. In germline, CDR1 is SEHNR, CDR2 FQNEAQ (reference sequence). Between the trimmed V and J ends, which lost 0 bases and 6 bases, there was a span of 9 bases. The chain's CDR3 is CASSLASSCEQYF. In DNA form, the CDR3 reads TGTGCCAGCAGCTTAGCGAGTAGCTGCGAGCAGTACTTC.

The CDR3 region is CASILWWNNEQFF. CDR3 coding DNA: TGTGCCAGCATTTTGTGGTGGAACAATGAGCAGTTCTTC. The rearrangement uses TRBV12-3 or TRBV12-4 and TRBJ2-1; D remains ambiguous. The CDR3 length is 13 residues. V was trimmed by 7 bases and J by 5 bases, leaving 12 bases between them.

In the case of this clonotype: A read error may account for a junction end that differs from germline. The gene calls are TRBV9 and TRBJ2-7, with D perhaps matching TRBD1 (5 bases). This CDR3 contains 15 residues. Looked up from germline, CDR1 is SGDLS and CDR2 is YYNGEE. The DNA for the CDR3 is TGTGCCAGCAGCCCCGTGACAGCGAGCTCCCACGAGCAGTACTTC. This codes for CASSPVTASSHEQYF.

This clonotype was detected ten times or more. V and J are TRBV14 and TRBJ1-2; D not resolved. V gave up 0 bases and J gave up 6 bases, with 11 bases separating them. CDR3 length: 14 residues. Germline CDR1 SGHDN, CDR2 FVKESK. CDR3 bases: TGTGCCAGCAGCCAAGAATCCAGGCTTCATGGCTACACCTTC. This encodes CASSQESRLHGYTF.

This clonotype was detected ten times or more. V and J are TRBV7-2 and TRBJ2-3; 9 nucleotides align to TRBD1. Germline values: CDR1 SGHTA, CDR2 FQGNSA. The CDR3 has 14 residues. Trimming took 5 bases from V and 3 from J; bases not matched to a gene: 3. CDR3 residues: CASSADRGTDTQYF. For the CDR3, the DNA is TGTGCCAGCAGCGCGGACAGGGGAACAGATACGCAGTATTTT.

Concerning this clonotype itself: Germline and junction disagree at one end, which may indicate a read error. The CDR3 DNA reads as TGTGCCAGCAGTAGGGGGAATTCACCCCTCAACTTT. Translating gives CASSRGNSPLNF. This chain joins TRBV6-2 or TRBV6-3 and TRBJ1-6; D is possibly TRBD1 (6 bases). The germline V gene has CDR1 MNHEY and CDR2 SVGEGT. The CDR3 is made up of 12 amino acids.

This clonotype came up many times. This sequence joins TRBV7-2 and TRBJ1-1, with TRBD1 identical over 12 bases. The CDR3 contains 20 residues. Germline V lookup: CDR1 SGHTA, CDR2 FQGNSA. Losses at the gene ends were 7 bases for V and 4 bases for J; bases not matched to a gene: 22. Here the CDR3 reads CASKPGSLPGQGALGTEAFF. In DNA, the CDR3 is TGTGCCAGCAAGCCAGGGAGCTTACCGGGACAGGGGGCCCTGGGCACTGAAGCTTTCTTT. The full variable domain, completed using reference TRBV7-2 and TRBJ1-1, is GAGVSQSPSNKVTEKGKDVELRCDPISGHTALYWYRQSLGQGLEFLIYFQGNSAPDKSGLPSDRFSAERTGGSVSTLTIQRTQQEDSAVYLCASKPGSLPGQGALGTEAFFGQGTRLTVV.

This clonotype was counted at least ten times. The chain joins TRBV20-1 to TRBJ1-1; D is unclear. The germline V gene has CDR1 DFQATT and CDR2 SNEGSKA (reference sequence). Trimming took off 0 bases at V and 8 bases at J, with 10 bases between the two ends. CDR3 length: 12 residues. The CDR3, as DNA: TGCAGTGCTAGAGACAGGTCGCGAGAAGCTTTCTTT. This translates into CSARDRSREAFF.

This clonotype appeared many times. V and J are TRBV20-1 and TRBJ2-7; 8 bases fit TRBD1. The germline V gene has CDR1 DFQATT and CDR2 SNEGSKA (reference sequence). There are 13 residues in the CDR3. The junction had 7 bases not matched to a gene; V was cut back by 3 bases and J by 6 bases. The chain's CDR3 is CSASGQGAGEQYF. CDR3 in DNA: TGCAGTGCTAGTGGGCAGGGGGCAGGCGAGCAGTACTTC.

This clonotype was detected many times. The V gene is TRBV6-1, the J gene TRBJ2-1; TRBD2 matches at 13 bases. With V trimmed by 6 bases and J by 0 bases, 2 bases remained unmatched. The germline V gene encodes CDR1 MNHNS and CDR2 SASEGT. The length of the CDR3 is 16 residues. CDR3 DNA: TGTGCCAGCAGACTAGCGGGAGGGAGCTCCTACAATGAGCAGTTCTTC. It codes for CASRLAGGSSYNEQFF.

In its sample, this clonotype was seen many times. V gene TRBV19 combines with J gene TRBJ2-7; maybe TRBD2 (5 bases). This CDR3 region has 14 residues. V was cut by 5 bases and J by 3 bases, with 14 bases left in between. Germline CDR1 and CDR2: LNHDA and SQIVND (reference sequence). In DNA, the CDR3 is TGTGCCAGTAGTCTCCGACTATATAACTACGAGCAGTACTTC. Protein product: CASSLRLYNYEQYF.

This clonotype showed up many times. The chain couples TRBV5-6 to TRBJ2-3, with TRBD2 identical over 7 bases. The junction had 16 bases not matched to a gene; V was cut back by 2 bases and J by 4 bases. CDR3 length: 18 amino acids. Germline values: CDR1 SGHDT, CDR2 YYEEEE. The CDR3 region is CASSFGGGREAGPDTQYF. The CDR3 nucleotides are TGTGCCAGCAGCTTTGGCGGAGGACGGGAGGCGGGGCCAGATACGCAGTATTTT.

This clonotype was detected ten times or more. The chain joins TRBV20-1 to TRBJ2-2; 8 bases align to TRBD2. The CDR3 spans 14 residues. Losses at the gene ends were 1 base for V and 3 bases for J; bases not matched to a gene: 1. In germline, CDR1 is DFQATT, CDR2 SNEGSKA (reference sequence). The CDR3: CSARGTSHTGELFF. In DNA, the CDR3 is TGCAGTGCTAGAGGGACTAGCCACACCGGGGAGCTGTTTTTT.

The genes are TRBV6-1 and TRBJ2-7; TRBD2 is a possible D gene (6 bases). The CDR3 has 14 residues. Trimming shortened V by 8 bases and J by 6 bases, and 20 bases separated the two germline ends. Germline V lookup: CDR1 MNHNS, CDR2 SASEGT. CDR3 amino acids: CASEGSGVFCEQYF. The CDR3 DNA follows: TGTGCCAGCGAAGGCTCGGGAGTATTTTGCGAGCAGTACTTC.

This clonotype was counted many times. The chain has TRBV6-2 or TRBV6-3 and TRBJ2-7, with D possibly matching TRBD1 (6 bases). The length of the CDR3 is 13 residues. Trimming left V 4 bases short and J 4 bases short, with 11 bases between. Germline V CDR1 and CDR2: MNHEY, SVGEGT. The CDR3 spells CASSSTGKYEQYF. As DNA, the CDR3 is TGTGCCAGCAGTTCCACAGGGAAGTACGAGCAGTACTTC.

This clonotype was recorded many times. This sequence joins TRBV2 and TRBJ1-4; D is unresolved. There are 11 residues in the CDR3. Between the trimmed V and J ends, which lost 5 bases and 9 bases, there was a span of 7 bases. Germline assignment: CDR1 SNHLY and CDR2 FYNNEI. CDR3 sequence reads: CASSRAKKLFF. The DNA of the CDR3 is TGTGCCAGCAGTCGTGCAAAAAAACTGTTTTTT. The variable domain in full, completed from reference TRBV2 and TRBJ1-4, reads EPEVTQTPSHQVTQMGQEVILRCVPISNHLYFYWYRQILGQKVEFLVSFYNNEISEKSEIFDDQFSVERPDGSNFTLKIRSTKLEDSAMYFCASSRAKKLFFGSGTQLSVL.

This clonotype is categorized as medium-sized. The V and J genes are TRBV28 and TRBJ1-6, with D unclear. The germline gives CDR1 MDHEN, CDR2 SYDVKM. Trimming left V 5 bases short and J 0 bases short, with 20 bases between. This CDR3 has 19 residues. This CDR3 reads CASSRARADSRSYNSPLHF. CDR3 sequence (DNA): TGTGCCAGCAGTCGGGCCCGCGCGGATTCCCGCTCCTATAATTCACCCCTCCACTTT.

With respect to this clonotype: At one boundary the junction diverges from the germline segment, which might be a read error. The CDR3 DNA reads as TGCAGTGCAATGAAGGGGGCTGACTATGGTTACACCTTC. Amino acids: CSAMKGADYGYTF. V is TRBV20-1 and J is TRBJ1-2; TRBD1 matches 7 bases. This CDR3 spans 13 amino acids. Germline CDR1 DFQATT, CDR2 SNEGSKA (reference sequence).

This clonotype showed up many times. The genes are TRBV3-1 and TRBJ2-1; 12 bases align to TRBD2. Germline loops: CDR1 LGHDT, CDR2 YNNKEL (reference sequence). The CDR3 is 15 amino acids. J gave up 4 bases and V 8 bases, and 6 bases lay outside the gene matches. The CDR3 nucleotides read TGTGCCAGCGGAATGACTAGCGGGAGATACAATGAGCAGTTCTTC. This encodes CASGMTSGRYNEQFF.

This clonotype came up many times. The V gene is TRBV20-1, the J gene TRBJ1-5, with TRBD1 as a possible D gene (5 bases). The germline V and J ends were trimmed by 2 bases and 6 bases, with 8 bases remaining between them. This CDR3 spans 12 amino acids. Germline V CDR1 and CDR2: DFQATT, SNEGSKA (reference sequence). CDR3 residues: CSARRGGQPQHF. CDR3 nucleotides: TGCAGTGCTAGAAGGGGCGGTCAGCCCCAGCATTTT.

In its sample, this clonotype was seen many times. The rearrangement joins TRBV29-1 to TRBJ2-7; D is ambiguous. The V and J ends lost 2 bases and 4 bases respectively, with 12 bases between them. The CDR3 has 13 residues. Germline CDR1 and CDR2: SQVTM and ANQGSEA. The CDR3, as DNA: TGCAGCGTTGAATGGGTAGGGCGGTACGAGCAGTACTTC. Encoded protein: CSVEWVGRYEQYF.

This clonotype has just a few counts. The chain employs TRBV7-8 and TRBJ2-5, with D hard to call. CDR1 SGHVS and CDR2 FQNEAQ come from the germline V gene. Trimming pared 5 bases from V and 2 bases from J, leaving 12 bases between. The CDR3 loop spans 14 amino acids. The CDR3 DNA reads TGTGCCAGCAGCGCCACAGAGAAACAAGAGACCCAGTACTTC. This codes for CASSATEKQETQYF.

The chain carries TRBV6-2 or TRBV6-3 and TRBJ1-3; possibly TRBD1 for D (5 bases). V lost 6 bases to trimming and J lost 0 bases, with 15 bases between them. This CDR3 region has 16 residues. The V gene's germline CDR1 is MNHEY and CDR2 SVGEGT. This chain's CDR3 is CASSLSGLSSGNTIYF. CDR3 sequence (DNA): TGTGCCAGCAGCCTCTCAGGGCTAAGCTCTGGAAACACCATATATTTT.

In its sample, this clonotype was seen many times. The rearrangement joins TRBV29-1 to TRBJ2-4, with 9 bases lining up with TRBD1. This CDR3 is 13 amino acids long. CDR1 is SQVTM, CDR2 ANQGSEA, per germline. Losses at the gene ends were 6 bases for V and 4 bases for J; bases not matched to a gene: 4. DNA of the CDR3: TGCAGCGTCGAGGGACAGGGAAAAAACATTCAGTACTTC. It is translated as CSVEGQGKNIQYF.

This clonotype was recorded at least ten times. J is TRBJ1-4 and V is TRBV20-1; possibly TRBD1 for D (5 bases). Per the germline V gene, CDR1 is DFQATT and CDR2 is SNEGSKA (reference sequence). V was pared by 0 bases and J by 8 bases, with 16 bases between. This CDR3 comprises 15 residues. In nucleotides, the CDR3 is TGCAGTGCTAGAGATCTTCAGGGTTCTCAGGAAAAACTGTTTTTT. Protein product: CSARDLQGSQEKLFF.

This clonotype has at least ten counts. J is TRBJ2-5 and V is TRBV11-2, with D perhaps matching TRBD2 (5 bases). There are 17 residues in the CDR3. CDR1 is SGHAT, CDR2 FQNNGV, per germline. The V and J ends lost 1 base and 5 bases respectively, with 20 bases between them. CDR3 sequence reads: CASSLVFDYTIRETQYF. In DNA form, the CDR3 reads TGTGCCAGCAGCTTAGTTTTCGACTATACTATACGGGAGACCCAGTACTTC.

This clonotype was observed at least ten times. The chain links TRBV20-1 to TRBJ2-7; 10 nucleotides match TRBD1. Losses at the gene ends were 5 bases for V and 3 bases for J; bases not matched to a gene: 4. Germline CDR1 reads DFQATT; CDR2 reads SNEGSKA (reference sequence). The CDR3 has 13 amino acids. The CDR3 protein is CSAPRDRGYEQYF. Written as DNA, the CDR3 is TGCAGTGCTCCCCGGGACAGGGGCTACGAGCAGTACTTC.

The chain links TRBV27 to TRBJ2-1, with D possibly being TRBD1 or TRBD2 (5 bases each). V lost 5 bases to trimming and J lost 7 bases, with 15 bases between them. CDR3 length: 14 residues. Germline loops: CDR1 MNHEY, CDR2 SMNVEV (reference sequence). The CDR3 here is CASSTHEGPNEQFF. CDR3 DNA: TGTGCCAGCAGTACCCATGAGGGGCCTAATGAGCAGTTCTTC.

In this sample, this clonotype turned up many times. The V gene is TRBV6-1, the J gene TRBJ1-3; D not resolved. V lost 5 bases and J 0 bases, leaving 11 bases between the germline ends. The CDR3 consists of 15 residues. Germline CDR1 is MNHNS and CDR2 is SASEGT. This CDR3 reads CASSLRWSSGNTIYF. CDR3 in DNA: TGTGCCAGCAGTCTTCGGTGGAGCTCTGGAAACACCATATATTTT.